The clone carrying this T cell receptor beta chain was seen only a few times. Its specificity is unknown. One entry per CDR3 protein results from TCRdb running MiXCR on the 5' RACE reads. The table includes 150,000 to 200,000 distinct CDR3 sequences, roughly 16% detected once. This entry is derived from a study of T-cell memory formation after mild COVID-19. About the research overall: Clusters of TCRs were largely donor specific.

This CDR3 is built from 15 residues. The germline gives CDR1 MNHEY, CDR2 SVGAGI. Trimming pared 0 bases from V and 3 bases from J, leaving 12 bases between. Whole-study findings and limits: Clones contracting day 15 to 85 were balanced CD4/CD8; later expanders leaned CD4+. Mainly in CM and EM were contracting CD4+ clones; CD8+ were in EMRA.

This TCR was sampled from an adult woman who had mild COVID-19 (a few samples of this study predate the infection). Cell type and time point are not known. Sequenced material: PBMCs or a T cell subset sorted from them (not recorded which). The chain employs TRBV6-5 and TRBJ2-7, with D maybe TRBD1 (6 bases). CDR3 protein: CASSYSGQPYYEQYF. The CDR3 coding sequence is TGTGCCAGCAGTTACTCAGGACAGCCCTACTACGAGCAGTACTTC.